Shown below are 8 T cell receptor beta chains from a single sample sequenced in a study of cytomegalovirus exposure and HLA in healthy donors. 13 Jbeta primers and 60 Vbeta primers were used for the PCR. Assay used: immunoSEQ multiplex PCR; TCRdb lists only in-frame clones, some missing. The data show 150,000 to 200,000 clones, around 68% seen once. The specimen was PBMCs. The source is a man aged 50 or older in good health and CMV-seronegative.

CDR3 DNA: TGCGCCAGCAGAAAGGTGGGGGGGCCAGGCACCGGGGAGCTGTTTTTT. Its translation is CASRKVGGPGTGELFF. The J gene is TRBJ2-2, the V gene TRBV10-2; tentative D call: TRBD2 (7 bases). The CDR3 contains 16 residues. V was trimmed by 6 bases and J by 4 bases, leaving 18 bases between them. From germline, CDR1 is WSHSY and CDR2 SAAADI.

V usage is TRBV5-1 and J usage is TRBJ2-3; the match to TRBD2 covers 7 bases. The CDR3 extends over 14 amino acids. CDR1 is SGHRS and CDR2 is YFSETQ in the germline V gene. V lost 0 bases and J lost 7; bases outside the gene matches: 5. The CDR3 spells CASSLEERGHTQYF. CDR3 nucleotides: TGCGCCAGCAGCTTGGAGGAGCGGGGCCATACGCAGTATTTT.

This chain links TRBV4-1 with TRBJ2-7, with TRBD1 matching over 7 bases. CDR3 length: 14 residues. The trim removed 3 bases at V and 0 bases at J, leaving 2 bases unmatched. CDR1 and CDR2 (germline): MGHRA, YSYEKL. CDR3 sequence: CASSQGQISYEQYF. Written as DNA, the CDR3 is TGCGCCAGCAGCCAGGGACAGATCTCCTACGAGCAGTACTTC.

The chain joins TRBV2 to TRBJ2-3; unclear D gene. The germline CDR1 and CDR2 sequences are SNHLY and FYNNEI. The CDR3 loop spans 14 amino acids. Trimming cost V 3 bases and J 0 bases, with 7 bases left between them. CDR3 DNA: TGTGCCAGCAGTGACACTACTAGCACAGATACGCAGTATTTT. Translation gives CASSDTTSTDTQYF.

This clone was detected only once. CDR3 bases: TGTGCCAGCAGCTTATCGCCGGGAAGCACCTCCTACAATGAGCAGTTCTTC. It specifies CASSLSPGSTSYNEQFF. The rearrangement joins TRBV7-3 to TRBJ2-1; D is perhaps TRBD2 (5 bases). Germline loops: CDR1 SGHTA, CDR2 FQGTGA. Deletions cut 2 bases from V and 0 bases from J, with 14 bases between. This CDR3 region has 17 residues.

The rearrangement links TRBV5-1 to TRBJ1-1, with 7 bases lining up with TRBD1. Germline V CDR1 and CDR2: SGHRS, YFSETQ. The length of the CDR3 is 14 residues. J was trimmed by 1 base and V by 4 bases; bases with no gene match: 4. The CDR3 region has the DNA TGCGCCAGCAGCGCCGGGACAGCGAACACTGAAGCTTTCTTT. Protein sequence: CASSAGTANTEAFF.

The CDR3 bases are TGCGCCAGCAGCACACGGGAGACAGGGGGGACCTACGAGCAGTACTTC. As protein: CASSTRETGGTYEQYF. The chain carries TRBV5-1 and TRBJ2-7; 9 nucleotides align to TRBD1. CDR3 length equals 16 residues. Trimming removed 4 bases from V and 2 bases from J; junction bases left unmatched: 10. Germline V lookup: CDR1 SGHRS, CDR2 YFSETQ.

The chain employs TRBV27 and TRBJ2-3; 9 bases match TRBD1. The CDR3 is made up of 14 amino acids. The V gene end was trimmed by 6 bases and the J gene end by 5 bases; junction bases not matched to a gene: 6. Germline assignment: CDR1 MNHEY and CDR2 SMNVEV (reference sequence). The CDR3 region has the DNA TGTGCCAGCAGACCACAGGGGGCGGGAGATACGCAGTATTTT. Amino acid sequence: CASRPQGAGDTQYF.